These T cell receptor beta chains were read from a single sample in a study of blood T cell repertoires in COVID-19. The repertoire was sequenced with immunoSEQ multiplex PCR; TCRdb's copy has only in-frame clones and lacks some. The repertoire holds some 150,000 clones, with roughly nine tenths as singletons. The sample was PBMCs or T cells enriched from blood (not recorded which). The source is a human donor with acute COVID-19. The donor label of this sample is uncertain. Each CDR3 is given without its conserved first and last residue. A D gene is named only where the DNA matches it firmly.

CDR3	D	V
ASSQDGGQGAGDTQY	TRBD1	TRBV4-1
ASSLWRGGETQY	TRBD2	TRBV5-6
ASSEARRVTGELF	-	TRBV2
ASSPTGGGSYT	TRBD1	TRBV18
ASSLRSSGDGASEQF	TRBD2	TRBV5-1
ASSPYGQFPYEQY	-	TRBV6-5
ASSLGGIKQRGLYQETQY	-	TRBV13
ASSLKGVTEAF	-	TRBV7-9
ASSRDSNMNTEAF	TRBD1	TRBV27
ASSLGPGTGYEQY	TRBD1	TRBV4-1
SASGGPLNTEAF	-	TRBV20-1
ASSRGTGSLFSSNQPQH	TRBD1	TRBV19
ASSLAGVLNEQF	TRBD2	TRBV2
ASRGQGTDTQY	TRBD1	TRBV3-1/TRBV3-2
ASSPTGFTSNQPQH	-	TRBV4-1
ASSLAWGGSNQPQH	-	TRBV5-6
ASIGTNGYT	-	TRBV2
ASSQGSWLVPADGYT	-	TRBV4-1
ASSPLRGTEAF	-	TRBV18
ASSLLGAGSNGYT	-	TRBV14
ASRRGQDTTEAF	TRBD1	TRBV5-4
ASSLAGETQY	-	TRBV3-1/TRBV3-2
ASSRGDTGVEPQH	-	TRBV5-5
ASSRSTGLLSPLH	TRBD1	TRBV5-1
SASRAGGDTQY	TRBD2	TRBV20-1
AWGRTDLNEKLF	-	TRBV30
AISEAQGGSTEAF	-	TRBV10-3
ASSSRSSGPTGELF	TRBD2	TRBV9
ASSLGQGLAGGLRGTQY	TRBD2	TRBV5-8
ASSQGGQGGNQPQH	TRBD1	TRBV4-1
ASSLVSGTEAF	-	TRBV27
AISESSGGAQETQY	TRBD2	TRBV10-3
ASSRHGGGENTEAF	-	TRBV7-8
ASSPTLAGDTKEQY	TRBD2	TRBV5-4
ASSLGGYTDTQY	TRBD2	TRBV7-3
ASSLNQGDDYGYT	TRBD1	TRBV11-2
ASSPTQGLGTDTQY	TRBD1	TRBV7-9
ASSAGAKNIQY	-	TRBV7-3
ASSRGTEVSEAF	TRBD1	TRBV19
ASTLNRDSRSWNTIY	TRBD1	TRBV11-2
ASSPRRGQRNYGYT	-	TRBV14
ASSPTGGHEKLF	-	TRBV4-3
AWSVSQGWGSSGNTIY	-	TRBV30
ASSSGTSGAYYEQY	TRBD2	TRBV7-9
SLGDRGRETQY	TRBD1	TRBV29-1